This is a list of T cell receptor beta chains from one sample in a study of cytomegalovirus exposure and HLA in healthy donors. Clones were read by immunoSEQ multiplex PCR, and TCRdb kept only the in-frame ones, dropping some. Of 230,000 or so clones in the sample, around 90% were seen once. The sample was PBMCs. The receptor set was obtained from a girl under 10 years old in good health and CMV-seronegative. The CDR3 runs from the conserved cysteine through the conserved F or W. D genes are given only for firm matches. The size field is filled for only some rows; it gives once, few, many or a size class.

cdr3_length,v_call,clone_size,j_call,d_call,cdr3_aa,cdr3_nt
14,TRBV6-5,once,TRBJ2-1,NA,CASSYSGSTNEQFF,TGTGCCAGCAGTTACTCGGGCTCTACCAATGAGCAGTTCTTC
15,TRBV6-5,NA,TRBJ2-7,TRBD2,CASAASSGGRLEQYF,TGTGCCAGCGCGGCCTCCAGCGGGGGGCGTCTAGAGCAGTACTTC
17,TRBV7-2,NA,TRBJ2-1,TRBD2,CASSSRLAGGPYNEQFF,TGTGCCAGCAGCTCCCGACTAGCGGGGGGCCCCTACAATGAGCAGTTCTTC
15,TRBV10-3,NA,TRBJ1-4,TRBD1,CAISVGDSTNEKLFF,TGTGCCATCAGTGTAGGGGACAGTACTAATGAAAAACTGTTTTTT
17,TRBV27,NA,TRBJ2-2,NA,CASSLKVREIHTGELFF,TGTGCCAGCAGTTTAAAGGTCCGGGAGATCCACACCGGGGAGCTGTTTTTT
14,TRBV7-3,NA,TRBJ1-6,NA,CASSLFGGNSPLHF,TGTGCCAGCAGCTTATTTGGGGGGAATTCACCCCTCCACTTT
12,TRBV29-1,NA,TRBJ2-1,NA,CSVGTVSNEQFF,TGCAGCGTTGGGACAGTCTCTAATGAGCAGTTCTTC
15,TRBV5-4,NA,TRBJ2-7,NA,CASSLTTTSSYEQYF,TGTGCCAGCAGCTTGACTACTACAAGCTCCTACGAGCAGTACTTC
16,TRBV15,NA,TRBJ2-7,TRBD1,CATSRDEQGSTYEQYF,TGTGCCACCAGCAGAGATGAACAGGGGAGTACCTACGAGCAGTACTTC
14,TRBV21-1,NA,TRBJ2-7,NA,CASSKGPQGYEQYF,TGTGCCAGCAGCAAAGGACCTCAGGGATACGAGCAGTACTTC
15,TRBV15,NA,TRBJ2-1,TRBD2,CATSREAGGGNEQFF,TGTGCCACCAGCAGAGAGGCGGGGGGTGGTAATGAGCAGTTCTTC
11,TRBV28,NA,TRBJ1-1,TRBD1,CASRDGTGTFF,TGTGCCAGCAGGGACGGGACAGGTACTTTCTTT
13,TRBV27,NA,TRBJ2-7,TRBD1,CASSLGDSYEQYF,TGTGCCAGCAGTTTGGGGGACAGCTACGAGCAGTACTTC
13,TRBV6-1,NA,TRBJ2-5,NA,CASSYFHTETQYF,TGTGCCAGCAGTTATTTTCACACAGAGACCCAGTACTTC
16,TRBV7-2,once,TRBJ2-5,TRBD2,CASSLRASGIWETQYF,TGTGCCAGCAGCTTAAGGGCTAGCGGGATTTGGGAGACCCAGTACTTC
13,TRBV30,NA,TRBJ1-2,NA,CAWGSGQPRGYTF,TGTGCCTGGGGCTCCGGACAGCCGCGGGGCTACACCTTC
16,TRBV11-2,NA,TRBJ2-1,NA,CASSPQAASSYNEQFF,TGTGCCAGCAGCCCCCAAGCTGCTAGCTCCTACAATGAGCAGTTCTTC
15,TRBV4-1,NA,TRBJ2-1,TRBD2,CASSPGGGPYNEQFF,TGCGCCAGCAGCCCGGGGGGTGGCCCGTACAATGAGCAGTTCTTC
10,TRBV5-1,NA,TRBJ1-1,NA,CASRGTEAFF,TGCGCCAGCAGGGGGACAGAAGCTTTCTTT
15,TRBV30,NA,TRBJ1-5,TRBD1,CAWSRTGEYGQPQHF,TGTGCCTGGAGTCGGACAGGGGAATATGGGCAGCCCCAGCATTTT
12,TRBV18,NA,TRBJ2-7,TRBD1,CASSQDRGEQYF,TGTGCCAGCTCCCAAGACAGGGGCGAGCAGTACTTC
13,TRBV10-2,once,TRBJ1-5,NA,CASSGQVNQPQHF,TGCGCCAGCAGTGGTCAGGTCAATCAGCCCCAGCATTTT
14,TRBV9,NA,TRBJ2-3,NA,CASSAEEGADTQYF,TGTGCCAGCAGCGCGGAAGAAGGAGCAGATACGCAGTATTTT
16,TRBV18,NA,TRBJ1-2,NA,CASSPPNPGTRYGYTF,TGTGCCAGCTCACCACCCAACCCAGGGACTCGCTATGGCTACACCTTC
15,TRBV11-1,NA,TRBJ1-1,NA,CASSFEARQYTEAFF,TGTGCCAGCAGCTTCGAAGCCAGGCAATACACTGAAGCTTTCTTT
15,TRBV28,NA,TRBJ2-2,NA,CASKVGVGGSGELFF,TGTGCCAGCAAGGTGGGCGTCGGCGGGTCCGGGGAGCTGTTTTTT
14,TRBV28,NA,TRBJ2-7,TRBD1,CASSPGGFFYEQYF,TGTGCCAGCAGTCCAGGGGGTTTCTTCTACGAGCAGTACTTC
15,TRBV6-5,few,TRBJ1-1,NA,CASSYSWAGNTEAFF,TGTGCCAGCAGTTACTCGTGGGCAGGAAACACTGAAGCTTTCTTT
17,TRBV19,NA,TRBJ2-5,TRBD1,CASSIRGTGGVRETQYF,TGTGCCAGTAGTATTCGCGGGACAGGGGGTGTCAGAGAGACCCAGTACTTC
14,TRBV27,NA,TRBJ1-2,TRBD1,CASRGAQGSYGYTF,TGTGCCAGCAGAGGGGCACAGGGGAGCTATGGCTACACCTTC
13,TRBV30,NA,TRBJ1-4,NA,CAAYRVPSEKLFF,TGTGCCGCGTACAGGGTCCCCAGTGAAAAACTGTTTTTT
15,TRBV5-1,NA,TRBJ2-7,TRBD1,CASSLDEGATYEQYF,TGCGCCAGCAGCTTGGATGAGGGGGCCACCTACGAGCAGTACTTC
14,TRBV7-9,once,TRBJ1-2,NA,CASSFSGANYGYTF,TGTGCCAGCAGCTTTTCGGGGGCTAACTATGGCTACACCTTC
15,TRBV21-1,NA,TRBJ1-5,NA,CASSGLRDGNQPQHF,TGTGCCAGCAGCGGGCTCAGGGATGGCAATCAGCCCCAGCATTTT
15,TRBV6-1,NA,TRBJ2-7,NA,CASSESGPKPYEQYF,TGTGCCAGCAGTGAAAGCGGACCGAAACCCTACGAGCAGTACTTC
15,TRBV5-6,once,TRBJ2-3,NA,CASSLWTGVADTQYF,TGTGCCAGCAGCTTGTGGACGGGAGTGGCAGATACGCAGTATTTT
14,TRBV7-2,NA,TRBJ2-7,TRBD1,CASSFRDSSYEQYF,TGTGCCAGCAGCTTCCGGGACAGCTCCTACGAGCAGTACTTC
15,TRBV19,NA,TRBJ2-7,TRBD2,CASSIGLAGGDEQYF,TGTGCCAGTAGTATAGGACTAGCGGGAGGAGACGAGCAGTACTTC
13,TRBV30,NA,TRBJ2-7,TRBD1,CAWAWTGSYEQYF,TGTGCCTGGGCATGGACAGGGTCCTACGAGCAGTACTTC
15,TRBV12-5,NA,TRBJ2-7,TRBD2,CASGPGLAPLYEQYF,TGTGCTAGTGGCCCCGGACTAGCCCCCCTCTACGAGCAGTACTTC
15,TRBV2,NA,TRBJ1-3,TRBD1,CASSTGGVSGNTIYF,TGTGCCAGCAGTACAGGGGGCGTAAGTGGAAACACCATATATTTT
17,TRBV7-9,NA,TRBJ2-7,NA,CASSLDWPEEVRDEQYF,TGTGCCAGCAGCTTAGACTGGCCGGAGGAGGTTCGGGACGAGCAGTACTTC
15,TRBV9,NA,TRBJ2-5,TRBD1,CASSGRGQAQETQYF,TGTGCCAGCAGCGGAAGAGGACAGGCCCAAGAGACCCAGTACTTC
13,TRBV6-1,once,TRBJ1-5,NA,CASSDIGSQPQHF,TGTGCCAGCAGTGATATAGGGAGTCAGCCCCAGCATTTT
15,TRBV27,NA,TRBJ2-1,TRBD1,CASSFAGTGYNEQFF,TGTGCCAGCAGTTTCGCCGGGACAGGGTACAATGAGCAGTTCTTC
14,TRBV7-9,NA,TRBJ2-7,TRBD1,CASSLASRGYEQYF,TGTGCCAGCAGCTTAGCGTCCAGGGGGTACGAGCAGTACTTC